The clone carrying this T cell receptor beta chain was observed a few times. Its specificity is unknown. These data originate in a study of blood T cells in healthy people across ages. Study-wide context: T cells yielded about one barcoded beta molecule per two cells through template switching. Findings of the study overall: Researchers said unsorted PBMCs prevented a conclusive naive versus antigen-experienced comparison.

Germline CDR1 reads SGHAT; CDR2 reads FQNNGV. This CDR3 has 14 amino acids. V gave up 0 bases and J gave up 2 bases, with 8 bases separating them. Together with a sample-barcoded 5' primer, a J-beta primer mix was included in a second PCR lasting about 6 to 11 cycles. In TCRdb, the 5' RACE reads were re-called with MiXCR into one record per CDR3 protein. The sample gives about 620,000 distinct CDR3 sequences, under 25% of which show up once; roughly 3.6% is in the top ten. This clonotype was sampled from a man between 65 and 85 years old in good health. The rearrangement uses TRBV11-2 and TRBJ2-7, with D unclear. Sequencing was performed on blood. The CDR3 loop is CASSLDQLTYEQYF. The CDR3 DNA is TGTGCCAGCAGCTTAGATCAGCTCACCTACGAGCAGTACTTC.